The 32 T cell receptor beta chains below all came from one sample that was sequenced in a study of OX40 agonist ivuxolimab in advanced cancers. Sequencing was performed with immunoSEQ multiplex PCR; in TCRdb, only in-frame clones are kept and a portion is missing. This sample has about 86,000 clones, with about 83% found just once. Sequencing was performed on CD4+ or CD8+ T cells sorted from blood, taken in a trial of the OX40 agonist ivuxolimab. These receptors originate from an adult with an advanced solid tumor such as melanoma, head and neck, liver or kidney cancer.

In nucleotides, the CDR3 is TGTGCCAGCAGCCGTGGGATCCAAACTAATGAAAAACTGTTTTTT. Amino acids: CASSRGIQTNEKLFF. The chain has TRBV11-2 and TRBJ1-4; D remains unclear. The CDR3 spans 15 residues. Germline V lookup: CDR1 SGHAT, CDR2 FQNNGV. V lost 5 bases and J 1 base, leaving 11 bases between the germline ends.

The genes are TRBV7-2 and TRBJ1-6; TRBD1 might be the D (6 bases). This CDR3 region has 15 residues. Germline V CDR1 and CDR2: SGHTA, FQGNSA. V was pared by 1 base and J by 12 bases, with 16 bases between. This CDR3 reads CASSLVQGPSRPLHF. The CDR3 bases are TGTGCCAGCAGCTTAGTACAGGGCCCGAGCAGACCCCTCCACTTT.

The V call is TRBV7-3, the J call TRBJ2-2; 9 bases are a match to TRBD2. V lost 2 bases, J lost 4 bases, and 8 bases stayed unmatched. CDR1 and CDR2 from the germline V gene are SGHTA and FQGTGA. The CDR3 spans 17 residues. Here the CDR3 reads CASSLGRGGTPTGELFF. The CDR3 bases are TGTGCCAGCAGCTTAGGGCGGGGGGGTACCCCCACCGGGGAGCTGTTTTTT.

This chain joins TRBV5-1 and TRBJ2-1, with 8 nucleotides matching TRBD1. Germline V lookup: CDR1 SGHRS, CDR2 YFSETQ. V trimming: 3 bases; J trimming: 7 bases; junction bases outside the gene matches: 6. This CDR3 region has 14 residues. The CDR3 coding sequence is TGCGCCAGCAGCTCCAGGACAGGGAAAAATGAGCAGTTCTTC. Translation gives CASSSRTGKNEQFF.

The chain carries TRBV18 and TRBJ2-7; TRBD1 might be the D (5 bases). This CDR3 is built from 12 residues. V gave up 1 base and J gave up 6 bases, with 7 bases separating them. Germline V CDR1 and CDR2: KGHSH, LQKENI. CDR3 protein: CASSPQGFEQYF. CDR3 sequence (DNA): TGTGCCAGCTCACCACAGGGGTTCGAGCAGTACTTC.

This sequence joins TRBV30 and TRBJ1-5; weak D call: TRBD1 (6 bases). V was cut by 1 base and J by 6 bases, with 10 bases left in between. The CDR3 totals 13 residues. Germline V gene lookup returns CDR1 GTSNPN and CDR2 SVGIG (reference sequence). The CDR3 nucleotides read TGTGCCTGGAGTGCAGGGGACGTTCAGCCCCAGCATTTT. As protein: CAWSAGDVQPQHF.

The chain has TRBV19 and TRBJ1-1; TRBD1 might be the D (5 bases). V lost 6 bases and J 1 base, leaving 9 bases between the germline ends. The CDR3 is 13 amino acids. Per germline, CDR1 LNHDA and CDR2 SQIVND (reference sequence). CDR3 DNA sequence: TGTGCCAGTAGCGGGACGGCGAACACTGAAGCTTTCTTT. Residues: CASSGTANTEAFF. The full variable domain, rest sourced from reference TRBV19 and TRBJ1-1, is DGGITQSPKYLFRKEGQNVTLSCEQNLNHDAMYWYRQDPGQGLRLIYYSQIVNDFQKGDIAEGYSVSREKKESFPLTVTSAQKNPTAFYLCASSGTANTEAFFGQGTRLTVV.

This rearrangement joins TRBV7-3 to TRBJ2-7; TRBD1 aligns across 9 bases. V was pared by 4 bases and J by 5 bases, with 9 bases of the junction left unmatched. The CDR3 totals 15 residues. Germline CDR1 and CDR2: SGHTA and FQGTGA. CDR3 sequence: CASSSIGTGIHEQYF. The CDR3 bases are TGTGCCAGCAGCTCGATCGGGACAGGGATCCACGAGCAGTACTTC.

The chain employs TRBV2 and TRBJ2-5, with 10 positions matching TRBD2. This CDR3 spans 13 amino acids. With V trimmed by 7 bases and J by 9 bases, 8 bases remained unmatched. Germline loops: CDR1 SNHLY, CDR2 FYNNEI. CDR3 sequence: CASNYRTSGAQYF. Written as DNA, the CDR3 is TGTGCCAGCAACTACCGGACTAGCGGAGCCCAGTACTTC. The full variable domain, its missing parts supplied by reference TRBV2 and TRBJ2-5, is EPEVTQTPSHQVTQMGQEVILRCVPISNHLYFYWYRQILGQKVEFLVSFYNNEISEKSEIFDDQFSVERPDGSNFTLKIRSTKLEDSAMYFCASNYRTSGAQYFGPGTRLLVL.

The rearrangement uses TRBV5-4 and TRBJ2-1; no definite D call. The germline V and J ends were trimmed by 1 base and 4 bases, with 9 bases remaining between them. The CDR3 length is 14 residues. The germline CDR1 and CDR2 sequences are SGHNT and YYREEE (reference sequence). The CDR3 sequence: CASSLNFEYNEQFF. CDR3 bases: TGTGCCAGCAGCTTGAACTTTGAATACAATGAGCAGTTCTTC.

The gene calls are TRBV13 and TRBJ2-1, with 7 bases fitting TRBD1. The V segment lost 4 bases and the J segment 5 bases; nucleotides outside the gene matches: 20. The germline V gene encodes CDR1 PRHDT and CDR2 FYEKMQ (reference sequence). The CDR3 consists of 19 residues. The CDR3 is CASSSPLAGNLGGHNEQFF. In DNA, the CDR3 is TGTGCCAGCAGCTCGCCTTTGGCAGGCAACCTAGGGGGCCACAATGAGCAGTTCTTC. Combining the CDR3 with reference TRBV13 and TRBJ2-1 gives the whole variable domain AAGVIQSPRHLIKEKRETATLKCYPIPRHDTVYWYQQGPGQDPQFLISFYEKMQSDKGSIPDRFSAQQFSDYHSELNMSSLELGDSALYFCASSSPLAGNLGGHNEQFFGPGTRLTVL.

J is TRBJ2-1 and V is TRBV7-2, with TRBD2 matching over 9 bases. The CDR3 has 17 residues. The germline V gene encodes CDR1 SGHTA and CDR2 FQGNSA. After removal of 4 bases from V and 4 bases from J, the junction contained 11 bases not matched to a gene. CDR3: CASSSPGLALHYNEQFF. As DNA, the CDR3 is TGTGCCAGCAGCTCACCGGGACTAGCATTACATTACAATGAGCAGTTCTTC.

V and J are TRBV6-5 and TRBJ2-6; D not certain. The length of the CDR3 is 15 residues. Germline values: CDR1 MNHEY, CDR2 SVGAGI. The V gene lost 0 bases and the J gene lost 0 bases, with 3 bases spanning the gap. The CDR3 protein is CASSYSNSGANVLTF. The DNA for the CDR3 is TGTGCCAGCAGTTACTCCAACTCTGGGGCCAACGTCCTGACTTTC.

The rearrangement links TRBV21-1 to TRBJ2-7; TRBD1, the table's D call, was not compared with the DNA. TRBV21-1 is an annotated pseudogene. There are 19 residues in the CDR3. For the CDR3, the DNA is TGTGCCAGCAGCAAGGGGACAGGGGGCTTCCTAATCTGGGTTTACGAGCAGTACTTC. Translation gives CASSKGTGGFLIWVYEQYF.

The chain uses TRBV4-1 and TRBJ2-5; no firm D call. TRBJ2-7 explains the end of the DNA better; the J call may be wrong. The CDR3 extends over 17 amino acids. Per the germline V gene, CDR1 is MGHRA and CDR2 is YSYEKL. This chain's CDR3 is CASSQDLGHRDLYEQYF. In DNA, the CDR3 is TGCGCCAGCAGCCAAGATTTAGGGCACCGAGATTTATACGAGCAGTACTTC.

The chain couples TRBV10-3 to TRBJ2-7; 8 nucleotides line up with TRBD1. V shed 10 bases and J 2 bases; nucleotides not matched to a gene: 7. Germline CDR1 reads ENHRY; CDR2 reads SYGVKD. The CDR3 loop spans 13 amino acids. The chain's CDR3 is CATGGQGAYEQYF. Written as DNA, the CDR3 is TGTGCCACCGGAGGACAGGGAGCCTACGAGCAGTACTTC.

This CDR3 is CSVLSSVPTDTQYF. The CDR3 DNA is TGCAGCGTTCTTTCGTCAGTCCCCACAGATACGCAGTATTTT. This chain connects TRBV29-1 to TRBJ2-3; the D is unclear. The CDR3 consists of 14 residues. With 5 bases removed from V and 2 bases from J, the gap between germline ends came to 14 bases. Germline V gene data show CDR1 as SQVTM and CDR2 as ANQGSEA.

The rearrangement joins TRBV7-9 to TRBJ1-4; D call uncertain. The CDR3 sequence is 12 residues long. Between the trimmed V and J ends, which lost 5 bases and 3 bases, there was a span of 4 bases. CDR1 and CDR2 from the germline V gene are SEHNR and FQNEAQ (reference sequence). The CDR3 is CASSRSNEKLFF. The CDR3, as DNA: TGTGCCAGCAGCCGCTCTAATGAAAAACTGTTTTTT.

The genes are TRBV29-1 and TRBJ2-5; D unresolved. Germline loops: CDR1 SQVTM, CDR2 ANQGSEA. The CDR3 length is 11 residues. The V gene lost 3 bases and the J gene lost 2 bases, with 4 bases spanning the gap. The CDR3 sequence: CSVDDQETQYF. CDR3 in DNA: TGCAGCGTTGATGATCAAGAGACCCAGTACTTC.

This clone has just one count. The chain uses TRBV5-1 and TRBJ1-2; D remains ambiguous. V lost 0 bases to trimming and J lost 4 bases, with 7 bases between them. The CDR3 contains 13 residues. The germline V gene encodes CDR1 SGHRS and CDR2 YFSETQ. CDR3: CASSLVEGYGYTF. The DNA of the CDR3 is TGCGCCAGCAGCTTGGTAGAGGGCTATGGCTACACCTTC.

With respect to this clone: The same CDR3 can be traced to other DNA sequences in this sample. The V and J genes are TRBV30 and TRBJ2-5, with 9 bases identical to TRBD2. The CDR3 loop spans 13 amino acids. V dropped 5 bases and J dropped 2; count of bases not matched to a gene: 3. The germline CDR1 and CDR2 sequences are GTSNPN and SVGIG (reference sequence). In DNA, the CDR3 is TGTGCCTGGGCGGGGGGGGTTCAAGAGACCCAGTACTTC. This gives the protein CAWAGGVQETQYF.

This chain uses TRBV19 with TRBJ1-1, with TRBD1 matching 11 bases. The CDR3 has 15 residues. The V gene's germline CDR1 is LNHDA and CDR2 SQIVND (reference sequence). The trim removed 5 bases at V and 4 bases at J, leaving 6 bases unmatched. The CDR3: CASSVSGTGGTEAFF. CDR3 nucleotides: TGTGCCAGTAGTGTCTCCGGGACAGGGGGCACTGAAGCTTTCTTT.

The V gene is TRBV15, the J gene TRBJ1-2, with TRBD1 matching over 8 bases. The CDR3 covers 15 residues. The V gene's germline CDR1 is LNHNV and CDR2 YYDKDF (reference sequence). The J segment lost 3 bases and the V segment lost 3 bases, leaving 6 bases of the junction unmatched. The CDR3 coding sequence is TGTGCCACCAGCAGGGCGGACAGGGCGGACTATGGCTACACCTTC. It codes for CATSRADRADYGYTF.

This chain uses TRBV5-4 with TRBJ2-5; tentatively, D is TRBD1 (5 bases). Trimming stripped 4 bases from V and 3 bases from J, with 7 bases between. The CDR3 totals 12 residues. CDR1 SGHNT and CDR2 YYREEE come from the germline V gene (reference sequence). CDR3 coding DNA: TGTGCCAGCAGCGCCAGGGAAGAGACCCAGTACTTC. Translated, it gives CASSAREETQYF. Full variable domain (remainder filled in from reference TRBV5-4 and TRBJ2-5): ETGVTQSPTHLIKTRGQQVTLRCSSQSGHNTVSWYQQALGQGPQFIFQYYREEENGRGNFPPRFSGLQFPNYSSELNVNALELDDSALYLCASSAREETQYFGPGTRLLVL.

The CDR3 here is CASSLTLAFSYEQYF. The CDR3 region has the DNA TGTGCCAGCAGCTTGACGCTAGCCTTCTCCTACGAGCAGTACTTC. The gene calls are TRBV5-4 and TRBJ2-7, with D possibly TRBD2 on 5 matching bases. Germline V CDR1 and CDR2: SGHNT, YYREEE (reference sequence). This CDR3 contains 15 residues. Trimming took 1 base from V and 0 from J, leaving 11 bases between them.

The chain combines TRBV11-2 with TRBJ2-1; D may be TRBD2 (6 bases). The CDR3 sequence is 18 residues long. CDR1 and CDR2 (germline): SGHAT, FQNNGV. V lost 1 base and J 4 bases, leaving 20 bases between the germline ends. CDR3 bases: TGTGCCAGCAGCTTAGTTGGCGTGCGGCTAGCGCTTTACAATGAGCAGTTCTTC. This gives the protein CASSLVGVRLALYNEQFF.

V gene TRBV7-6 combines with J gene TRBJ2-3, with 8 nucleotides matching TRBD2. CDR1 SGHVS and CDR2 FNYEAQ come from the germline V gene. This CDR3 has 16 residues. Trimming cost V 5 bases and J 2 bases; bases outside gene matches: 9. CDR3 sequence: CASSVIAGTSTDTQYF. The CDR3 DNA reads TGTGCCAGCAGCGTTATAGCGGGGACTTCCACAGATACGCAGTATTTT.

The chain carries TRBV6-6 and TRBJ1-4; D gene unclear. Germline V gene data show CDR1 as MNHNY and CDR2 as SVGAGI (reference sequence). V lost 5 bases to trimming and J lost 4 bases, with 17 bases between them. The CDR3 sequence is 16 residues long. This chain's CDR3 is CASSPLVRQVNEKLFF. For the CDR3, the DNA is TGTGCCAGCAGTCCTCTGGTACGGCAGGTTAATGAAAAACTGTTTTTT.

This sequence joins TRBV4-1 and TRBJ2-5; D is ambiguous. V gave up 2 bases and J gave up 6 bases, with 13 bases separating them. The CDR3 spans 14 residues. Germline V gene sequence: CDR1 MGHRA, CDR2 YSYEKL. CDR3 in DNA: TGCGCCAGCAGCCAACCCCAAAACCCCCAGACCCAGTACTTC. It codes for CASSQPQNPQTQYF.

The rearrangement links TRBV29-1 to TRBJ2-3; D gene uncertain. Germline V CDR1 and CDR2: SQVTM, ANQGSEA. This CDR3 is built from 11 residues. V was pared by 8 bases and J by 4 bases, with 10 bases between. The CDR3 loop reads CSRDWADTQYF. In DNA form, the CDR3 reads TGCAGCCGTGATTGGGCAGATACGCAGTATTTT.

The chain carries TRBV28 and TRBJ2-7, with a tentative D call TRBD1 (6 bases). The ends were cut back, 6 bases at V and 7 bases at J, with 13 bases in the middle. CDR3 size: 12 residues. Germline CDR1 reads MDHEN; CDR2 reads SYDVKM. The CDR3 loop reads CASSPNREEQYF. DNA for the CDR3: TGTGCCAGCAGCCCCAACAGGGAGGAGCAGTACTTC.

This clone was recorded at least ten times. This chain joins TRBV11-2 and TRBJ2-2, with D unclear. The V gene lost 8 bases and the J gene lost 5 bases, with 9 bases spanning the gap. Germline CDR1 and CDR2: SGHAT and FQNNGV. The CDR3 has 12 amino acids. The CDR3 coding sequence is TGTGCCAGCGGCCCGCAGACCGGGGAGCTGTTTTTT. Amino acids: CASGPQTGELFF.